This T cell receptor beta chain comes out of a study of cytomegalovirus exposure and HLA in healthy donors (dated by TCRdb to about 2017). Study-wide context: A later analysis indicated that the 90 to 150 validation repertoires were generated on the platform also employed for the 670 or so repertoires of the first cohort. The study aimed to test whether signatures of past pathogen exposure could be identified by cataloging public T cell receptors. Besides the first cohort of approximately 670 subjects, a separate validation cohort made up of 120 different subjects was used. High-throughput TCR immunosequencing, statistical association of individual TCRs with disease status, and machine learning were combined to predict cytomegalovirus infection status.

Concerning this clone itself: Its antigen remains unidentified. No base quality values were provided; no much bigger clone lies one nucleotide off.

Counted from cysteine to phenylalanine, this CDR3 has 15 amino acids. Kept here is only the CDR3 DNA, which spans 45 bases and is read in frame from base 1. Based on the germline V gene, the CDR1 and CDR2 sequences are MGHRA and YSYEKL. V is reduced by 3 bases and J by 6 bases, leaving a spacing of 12 bases between them. Separate from the approximately 730-subject first cohort, the validation cohort of about 110 subjects was the group to which the donors belonged. The investigation overall reported the following: A few of the identified cytomegalovirus-associated TCR beta chains were confirmed in vitro to be specific for cytomegalovirus antigens. Most TCR sequences were seen in very few donors, while some public TCRs were found in many individuals. Cytomegalovirus status was reported to be diagnosed by the classifier with high specificity and sensitivity in both the original and validation cohorts. The study gave a list of about 170 TCR beta chains associated with cytomegalovirus. The authors suggested that the approach could potentially be generalized to other disease states and immunological phenotypes. A later analysis found that TCRs clustered in the first cohort also tended to co-occur in the roughly 120 validation repertoires, with 94% of cluster scores above 0. A later analysis had no HLA typing for the validation cohort, so co-occurrence there was scored across all 130 or so repertoires.

Library generation was performed with the immunoSEQ multiplex PCR assay. Under the source paper's analysis protocol: A statistical classification framework was built for diagnosing cytomegalovirus status from the catalog of TCR beta chain sequences. Here the immuneACCESS table is served through TCRdb, limited to in-frame sequences with V and J called. Missing clones are a known gap in these copies; in checked studies unresolved V genes cover under half, and the rest lacks a known reason. V and J calls and clone size come straight from that table; D and trimming were deduced from the DNA. The sample table shows fewer than 400,000 clones, and nearly 90% are seen once. The top ten clonotypes cover around 1% of the sample.

The source is a young man in good health and CMV-seronegative. Sequenced sample: PBMCs. The chain uses TRBV4-1 and TRBJ1-6; too little of a D gene remains to name it. The CDR3 region has the sequence CASSHPNGINSPLHF. In nucleotide form, the sequence is TGCGCCAGCAGCCACCCAAACGGGATTAATTCACCCCTCCACTTT.